Below are 16 T cell receptor beta chains sequenced from a single sample in a study of cytomegalovirus exposure and HLA in healthy donors. It was with 60 Vbeta and 13 Jbeta primers that the PCR ran. Produced via immunoSEQ multiplex PCR; TCRdb's table is partial and in-frame only. This sample has approximately 130,000 clones, with about 61% found just once. The sequenced material came from PBMCs. Receptors originate from a woman between 40 and 55 years old in good health and CMV-seronegative.

This chain links TRBV10-3 with TRBJ2-7; weak D call: TRBD2 (5 bases). V was clipped by 3 bases and J by 4 bases, with 7 bases between them. In germline, CDR1 is ENHRY, CDR2 SYGVKD. The CDR3 runs to 12 residues. DNA for the CDR3: TGTGCCATCAGTGACTCGGGATACGAGCAGTACTTC. This codes for CAISDSGYEQYF.

J is TRBJ2-5 and V is TRBV7-2; D unresolved. V shed 5 bases and J shed 0 bases, with 7 bases lying between them. This CDR3 is built from 13 residues. Germline V gives CDR1 SGHTA, CDR2 FQGNSA. The CDR3 DNA follows: TGTGCCAGCAGCGGAGTGGACCAAGAGACCCAGTACTTC. It codes for CASSGVDQETQYF.

This clone was picked up one time. This chain links TRBV6-1 with TRBJ2-5, with 9 bases lining up with TRBD1. Germline assignment: CDR1 MNHNS and CDR2 SASEGT. The junction had 4 bases not matched to a gene; V was cut back by 2 bases and J by 3 bases. The CDR3 covers 15 residues. The CDR3 spells CASSESQGAEETQYF. The CDR3 DNA follows: TGTGCCAGCAGTGAATCACAGGGGGCTGAAGAGACCCAGTACTTC.

V gene TRBV5-6 combines with J gene TRBJ1-2; no firm D call. Germline V gene sequence: CDR1 SGHDT, CDR2 YYEEEE. The CDR3 has 19 residues. Trimming pared 2 bases from V and 0 bases from J, leaving 23 bases between. CDR3 bases: TGTGCCAGCAGCTTTAAGGCTATCGCCGGATACTACGCTAACTATGGCTACACCTTC. Amino acid sequence: CASSFKAIAGYYANYGYTF.

V is TRBV4-3 and J is TRBJ1-2; TRBD1 agrees at 9 bases. Per the germline V gene, CDR1 is LGHNA and CDR2 is YSLEER. The CDR3 contains 15 residues. V shed 0 bases and J 6 bases; nucleotides not matched to a gene: 5. In nucleotides, the CDR3 is TGCGCCAGCAGCCAAGATCGGGGGACAGGGAATGGCTACACCTTC. It is translated as CASSQDRGTGNGYTF.

A single count supports this clone. This chain joins TRBV30 and TRBJ1-1, with D hard to call. V lost 2 bases and J lost 1, with 11 bases in between. The germline V gene encodes CDR1 GTSNPN and CDR2 SVGIG (reference sequence). The CDR3 covers 14 residues. The CDR3 is CAWSPGRTNTEAFF. In DNA, the CDR3 is TGTGCCTGGAGTCCGGGAAGAACGAACACTGAAGCTTTCTTT. The whole variable domain, remainder taken from reference TRBV30 and TRBJ1-1, is SQTIHQWPATLVQPVGSPLSLECTVEGTSNPNLYWYRQAAGRGLQLLFYSVGIGQISSEVPQNLSASRPQDRQFILSSKKLLLSDSGFYLCAWSPGRTNTEAFFGQGTRLTVV.

V gene TRBV2 combines with J gene TRBJ2-3; D is unclear. Deletions cut 6 bases from V and 3 bases from J, with 10 bases between. The CDR3 loop spans 13 amino acids. Germline V gene lookup returns CDR1 SNHLY and CDR2 FYNNEI. The CDR3 nucleotides are TGTGCCAGCAGCCCCGGAGAAACAGATACGCAGTATTTT. Translating gives CASSPGETDTQYF.

The chain couples TRBV28 to TRBJ1-2; 7 bases line up with TRBD1. Unmatched junction bases numbered 7, after V lost 6 bases and J lost 0 bases. Germline loops: CDR1 MDHEN, CDR2 SYDVKM. CDR3 length equals 15 residues. The CDR3 loop reads CASSQPDRTNYGYTF. The CDR3 region has the DNA TGTGCCAGCAGCCAGCCGGACAGGACTAACTATGGCTACACCTTC.

The rearrangement links TRBV6-5 to TRBJ2-7, with 8 bases aligning to TRBD1. CDR3 length: 14 amino acids. J was trimmed by 3 bases and V by 6 bases; bases with no gene match: 7. Germline lookup yields CDR1 MNHEY and CDR2 SVGAGI. The CDR3 sequence: CASSGQGFNYEQYF. The CDR3 DNA is TGTGCCAGCAGCGGACAGGGTTTTAACTACGAGCAGTACTTC.

The chain joins TRBV9 to TRBJ2-2; D might be TRBD2 (6 bases). This CDR3 has 17 residues. The germline V gene has CDR1 SGDLS and CDR2 YYNGEE. V was trimmed by 2 bases and J by 7 bases, leaving 21 bases between them. DNA for the CDR3: TGTGCCAGCAGCGTCGACACAGCCTTTGGAGGGGACGGGGAGCTGTTTTTT. Its translation is CASSVDTAFGGDGELFF.

The DNA for the CDR3 is TGCGCCAGCAGATCAGGATCCGGAAATGGTAATTCACCCCTCCACTTT. This encodes CASRSGSGNGNSPLHF. This chain connects TRBV5-1 to TRBJ1-6; no reliable D call. The V gene's germline CDR1 is SGHRS and CDR2 YFSETQ. This CDR3 contains 16 residues. Trimming shortened V by 5 bases and J by 6 bases, and 18 bases separated the two germline ends.

The chain employs TRBV15 and TRBJ2-7; D remains unclear. The germline V gene encodes CDR1 LNHNV and CDR2 YYDKDF (reference sequence). This CDR3 comprises 13 residues. V lost 1 base and J 2 bases, leaving 6 bases between the germline ends. The CDR3 reads CATSRAGTYEQYF. For the CDR3, the DNA is TGTGCCACCAGCAGAGCAGGTACCTACGAGCAGTACTTC.

This clone was seen a single time. This chain uses TRBV28 with TRBJ1-5; D may be TRBD1 (6 bases). The CDR3 has 14 amino acids. With 3 bases removed from V and 6 bases from J, the gap between germline ends came to 12 bases. CDR1 and CDR2 (germline): MDHEN, SYDVKM. The CDR3 is CASSLWGRGQPQHF. In nucleotides, the CDR3 is TGTGCCAGCAGTTTGTGGGGGCGCGGTCAGCCCCAGCATTTT.

This sequence joins TRBV6-1 and TRBJ2-7; TRBD1 matches 9 bases. The CDR3 loop spans 13 amino acids. The trim removed 6 bases at V and 7 bases at J, leaving 7 bases unmatched. CDR1 and CDR2 from the germline V gene are MNHNS and SASEGT. The CDR3 sequence: CASSRDREREQYF. CDR3 nucleotides: TGTGCCAGCAGCCGGGACAGGGAGAGAGAGCAGTACTTC.

The gene calls are TRBV2 and TRBJ2-7; D gene uncertain. V lost 6 bases and J 3 bases, leaving 18 bases between the germline ends. Germline CDR1 is SNHLY and CDR2 is FYNNEI. The CDR3 runs to 15 residues. CDR3 coding DNA: TGTGCCAGCAGCCTTCAGTCATCTCAAGTCTACGAGCAGTACTTC. Amino acids: CASSLQSSQVYEQYF. Together with reference TRBV2 and TRBJ2-7, the CDR3 gives the full variable domain: EPEVTQTPSHQVTQMGQEVILRCVPISNHLYFYWYRQILGQKVEFLVSFYNNEISEKSEIFDDQFSVERPDGSNFTLKIRSTKLEDSAMYFCASSLQSSQVYEQYFGPGTRLTVT.

The rearrangement uses TRBV6-5 and TRBJ2-7; 8 bases line up with TRBD1. The germline CDR1 and CDR2 sequences are MNHEY and SVGAGI. V lost 4 bases to trimming and J lost 2 bases; unmatched junction nucleotides: 7. This CDR3 comprises 15 residues. The CDR3 DNA sequence: TGTGCCAGCAGTTCAGGGACAGGCCTAACCTACGAGCAGTACTTC. Its translation is CASSSGTGLTYEQYF.